Shown below are 7 T cell receptor beta chains from a single sample sequenced in a study of blood T cell repertoires in COVID-19. Sequencing used immunoSEQ multiplex PCR; TCRdb keeps in-frame clones, though not all of them. The repertoire holds approximately 490,000 clones, less than 90% seen once, with roughly 8.5% in the top ten. The sample comprised PBMCs or T cells enriched from blood (not recorded which). Every receptor here comes from a woman aged 55-70 years who had recovered from COVID-19.

This chain joins TRBV29-1 and TRBJ1-1; 9 bases are shared with TRBD1. The ends lost 7 bases at V and 1 base at J; junction bases unmatched: 4. This CDR3 contains 13 residues. CDR1 and CDR2 (germline): SQVTM, ANQGSEA. DNA of the CDR3: TGCAGCGCTGCGACAGGGGGGAACACTGAAGCTTTCTTT. Its protein is CSAATGGNTEAFF.

The chain couples TRBV19 to TRBJ2-4; 13 nucleotides line up with TRBD2. This CDR3 spans 18 amino acids. V trimming: 4 bases; J trimming: 4 bases; junction bases outside the gene matches: 10. CDR1 and CDR2 (germline): LNHDA, SQIVND (reference sequence). CDR3 amino acids: CASSTTSGGSPRKNIQYF. CDR3 nucleotides: TGTGCCAGTAGTACGACTAGCGGGGGGAGTCCTCGAAAAAACATTCAGTACTTC.

The chain's CDR3 is CASSEQGGLDSPLHF. CDR3 DNA: TGTGCCAGTAGTGAGCAGGGGGGTTTAGATTCACCCCTCCACTTT. The chain joins TRBV19 to TRBJ1-6, with 7 bases fitting TRBD1. The CDR3 totals 15 residues. V shed 5 bases, J shed 8 bases, and the junction held 9 bases outside the gene matches. CDR1 LNHDA and CDR2 SQIVND come from the germline V gene (reference sequence).

The rearrangement joins TRBV5-5 to TRBJ2-5; D is undetermined. The V end lost 2 bases, the J end lost 5 bases, and 13 bases lay between the germline ends. Germline loops: CDR1 SGHKS, CDR2 YYEKEE (reference sequence). The CDR3 is 14 amino acids. The CDR3 loop is CASSLPLPGETQYF. The CDR3 nucleotides are TGTGCCAGCAGCTTACCCCTTCCGGGTGAGACCCAGTACTTC.

The rearrangement joins TRBV10-1 to TRBJ2-6; 9 bases are a match to TRBD1. The CDR3 totals 18 residues. Looked up from germline, CDR1 is WNHNN and CDR2 is SYGVQD (reference sequence). With 7 bases clipped from V and 0 bases from J, the junction kept 10 bases outside the gene matches. As DNA, the CDR3 is TGCGCCAGCATTAGATCCGGGACAGGGACCTCTGGGGCCAACGTCCTGACTTTC. Translated: CASIRSGTGTSGANVLTF.

In this sample, this clone turned up once. Other DNA sequences from this sample encode an identical CDR3 as well. The CDR3 sequence is CAISGTSGGTDTQYF. CDR3 nucleotide sequence: TGTGCCATCAGCGGGACTAGCGGGGGCACAGATACGCAGTATTTT. The chain carries TRBV10-3 and TRBJ2-3, with 13 bases that match TRBD2. The CDR3 length is 15 residues. With V trimmed by 6 bases and J by 1 base, 1 base remained unmatched. Germline CDR1 reads ENHRY; CDR2 reads SYGVKD.

J is TRBJ2-7 and V is TRBV7-2; TRBD2 might be the D (6 bases). V shed 5 bases and J shed 2 bases, with 7 bases lying between them. The CDR3 is made up of 12 amino acids. Germline V lookup: CDR1 SGHTA, CDR2 FQGNSA. CDR3 nucleotides: TGTGCCAGCAGCCGGACTACCTACGAGCAGTACTTC. This gives the protein CASSRTTYEQYF.